Sequencing of this TCR beta chain was carried out in a study of OX40 agonist ivuxolimab in advanced cancers. The assay was immunoSEQ multiplex PCR, and TCRdb's table has in-frame clones only and misses some. This sample carries about 63,000 clones, roughly 76% of them seen once, and the ten largest clones take 1.6%. The V end lost 5 bases, the J end lost 1 base, and 11 bases lay between the germline ends. Germline V gives CDR1 SGHVS, CDR2 FNYEAQ. The CDR3 has 14 amino acids. The receptor's source is an adult with an advanced solid tumor such as melanoma, head and neck, liver or kidney cancer. This material consisted of CD4+ or CD8+ T cells sorted from blood, taken in a trial of the OX40 agonist ivuxolimab. This rearrangement joins TRBV7-6 to TRBJ2-5; weak D call: TRBD1 (5 bases). The CDR3 DNA reads as TGTGCCAGCAGCCTAATGACAGTCCAAGAGACCCAGTACTTC. Encoded protein: CASSLMTVQETQYF.